The 21 T cell receptor beta chains given below trace back to one sample, sequenced in a study of Graves' ophthalmopathy and Graves' hyperthyroidism. RNA transcripts were the source from which TCR beta CDR3 regions were amplified. HTBI primers primed a first-round RT-PCR, and a second-round multiplex PCR followed. A single record per CDR3 protein comes from TCRdb applying MiXCR to the multiplex PCR reads. The data contain 740,000 or so distinct CDR3 sequences, about 44% of them seen just once; the ten biggest clones take up 40% to 45%. The sample was peripheral blood. Receptor source: an adult man with Graves' ophthalmopathy.

The V gene is TRBV29-1, the J gene TRBJ2-7; D remains ambiguous. The V gene lost 8 bases and the J gene lost 7 bases, with 9 bases spanning the gap. Germline V gene data show CDR1 as SQVTM and CDR2 as ANQGSEA. The CDR3 runs 9 residues. CDR3 in amino acids: CSSAREQYF. The CDR3 coding sequence is TGCAGCTCGGCGCGGGAGCAGTACTTC.

This clonotype was observed at least ten times. This chain's CDR3 is CASSLPAGISTGELFF. In nucleotides, the CDR3 is TGTGCCAGCAGCTTACCAGCCGGAATTAGCACCGGGGAGCTGTTTTTT. The rearrangement uses TRBV7-8 and TRBJ2-2; no definite D call. The germline V and J ends were trimmed by 2 bases and 4 bases, with 14 bases remaining between them. The CDR3 runs to 16 residues. Germline loops: CDR1 SGHVS, CDR2 FQNEAQ.

The chain uses TRBV11-1 and TRBJ2-5; tentatively, D is TRBD1 or TRBD2 (5 bases each). Trimming took off 1 base at V and 7 bases at J, with 13 bases between the two ends. This CDR3 region has 14 residues. Germline-derived CDR1 and CDR2 are SGHAT and FQDESV (reference sequence). CDR3 loop: CASSLGGIGGTQYF. The CDR3, as DNA: TGTGCCAGCAGCTTAGGGGGGATAGGAGGGACCCAGTACTTC.

The chain couples TRBV2 to TRBJ2-7, with D perhaps given as TRBD1 or TRBD2 (5 bases each). Germline loops: CDR1 SNHLY, CDR2 FYNNEI. V dropped 6 bases and J dropped 1 base, with 19 bases sitting between them. CDR3 size: 16 residues. The DNA of the CDR3 is TGTGCCAGCAGAGCAGGTTCAGGGACCCCGTCCTACGAGCAGTACTTC. This translates into CASRAGSGTPSYEQYF.

This chain connects TRBV7-9 to TRBJ2-2, with D unclear. The V end was cut by 1 base, the J end by 5 bases, with 17 bases between. The CDR3 totals 17 residues. In germline, CDR1 is SEHNR, CDR2 FQNEAQ (reference sequence). CDR3 region: CASSLVSRLHLTGELFF. CDR3 bases: TGTGCCAGCAGCTTAGTTTCCCGACTCCACCTGACCGGGGAGCTGTTTTTT.

This clonotype was recorded a few times. CDR3 in DNA: TGTGCCAGCAGACCGACTAGGGTCCAAGAGACCCAGTACTTC. Amino acid sequence: CASRPTRVQETQYF. The V call is TRBV7-9, the J call TRBJ2-5; a possible D gene is TRBD2 (6 bases). CDR1 and CDR2 (germline): SEHNR, FQNEAQ (reference sequence). Trimming stripped 6 bases from V and 1 base from J, with 12 bases between. CDR3 length: 14 amino acids. Drawing the rest from reference TRBV7-9 and TRBJ2-5, the complete variable domain is DTGVSQNPRHKITKRGQNVTFRCDPISEHNRLYWYRQTLGQGPEFLTYFQNEAQLEKSRLLSDRFSAERPKGSFSTLEIQRTEQGDSAMYLCASRPTRVQETQYFGPGTRLLVL.

The chain combines TRBV10-3 with TRBJ1-3; D perhaps matches TRBD1 (5 bases). V lost 8 bases to trimming and J lost 8 bases, with 25 bases between them. Germline V gene lookup returns CDR1 ENHRY and CDR2 SYGVKD. There are 16 residues in the CDR3. DNA for the CDR3: TGTGCCATCGGAACCCAGGCAGGGAAGGAGGGCTACACCATATATTTT. Translating it yields CAIGTQAGKEGYTIYF.

The chain carries TRBV24-1 and TRBJ1-5; TRBD1 agrees at 10 bases. Germline V gene lookup returns CDR1 KGHDR and CDR2 SFDVKD. Unmatched junction bases numbered 12, after V lost 4 bases and J lost 1 base. CDR3 length equals 19 residues. Written as DNA, the CDR3 is TGTGCCACCAGTGACCCAGGGACAGGGGACTCCCTGAGCAATCAGCCCCAGCATTTT. Protein product: CATSDPGTGDSLSNQPQHF.

This chain links TRBV9 with TRBJ1-2; no firm D call. V was clipped by 6 bases and J by 8 bases, with 14 bases between them. Per germline, CDR1 SGDLS and CDR2 YYNGEE. The CDR3 totals 12 residues. The CDR3 coding sequence is TGTGCCAGCAATAAAGGGCCGGACGGCTACACCTTC. Encoded protein: CASNKGPDGYTF.

The genes are TRBV27 and TRBJ2-7; D ambiguous. The CDR3 is 15 amino acids. CDR1 is MNHEY and CDR2 is SMNVEV in the germline V gene (reference sequence). V lost 0 bases to trimming and J lost 6 bases, with 15 bases between them. CDR3 region: CASSLSVVGGTEQYF. The DNA of the CDR3 is TGTGCCAGCAGTTTATCCGTAGTGGGTGGTACCGAGCAGTACTTC.

This sequence joins TRBV6-6 and TRBJ2-5; D tentatively fits TRBD1 or TRBD2 (5 bases each). The CDR3 totals 12 residues. The V end was cut by 6 bases, the J end by 5 bases, with 10 bases between. The germline V gene has CDR1 MNHNY and CDR2 SVGAGI (reference sequence). CDR3: CASRRDAETQYF. For the CDR3, the DNA is TGTGCCAGCAGGAGGGACGCGGAGACCCAGTACTTC.

V and J are TRBV29-1 and TRBJ1-2; 8 bases map to TRBD1. V lost 4 bases, J lost 5 bases, and 6 bases stayed unmatched. The CDR3 is made up of 13 amino acids. In germline, CDR1 is SQVTM, CDR2 ANQGSEA. CDR3 nucleotide sequence: TGCAGCGTTGTCGCAGGGGGCCCTTATGGCTACACCTTC. Encoded protein: CSVVAGGPYGYTF.

On this clonotype: Its ends do not fully match the called genes, so a read error is possible. The rearrangement joins TRBV7-9 to TRBJ1-1; tentative D call: TRBD1 (5 bases). The CDR3 has 13 residues. Germline CDR1 and CDR2: SEHNR and FQNEAQ (reference sequence). CDR3 in amino acids: CASSHDSATEAFF. The DNA of the CDR3 is TGCGCCAGCAGCCATGACAGTGCGACTGAAGCTTTCTTT.

This clonotype was seen more than once but under ten times. The chain employs TRBV7-2 and TRBJ2-7, with 9 bases matching TRBD2. This CDR3 comprises 14 residues. The J segment lost 4 bases and the V segment lost 5 bases, leaving 6 bases of the junction unmatched. Looked up from germline, CDR1 is SGHTA and CDR2 is FQGNSA. The CDR3 loop reads CASSPSGNRYEQYF. In DNA, the CDR3 is TGTGCCAGCAGCCCTAGCGGGAATAGATACGAGCAGTACTTC.

Notes on this clonotype: A much larger clone lies one base from this, so it may be a read error. CDR3 sequence reads: CASSLGVPGELFF. CDR3 in DNA: TGTGCCAGCAGCTTAGGGGTCCCCGGGGAGCTGTTTTTT. The rearrangement uses TRBV7-3 and TRBJ2-2; D remains unclear. Trimming took 2 bases from V and 6 from J, leaving 7 bases between them. CDR3 length: 13 amino acids. CDR1 and CDR2 from the germline V gene are SGHTA and FQGTGA.

The V gene is TRBV20-1, the J gene TRBJ2-2, with 7 bases identical to TRBD2. This CDR3 region has 14 residues. The ends lost 5 bases at V and 6 bases at J; junction bases unmatched: 9. The germline gives CDR1 DFQATT, CDR2 SNEGSKA (reference sequence). The CDR3 region is CSARRAGRAGELFF. DNA of the CDR3: TGCAGTGCTCGGCGAGCGGGAAGGGCCGGGGAGCTGTTTTTT.

This clonotype was detected a few times. The rearrangement uses TRBV2 and TRBJ2-2; D uncertain. CDR1 is SNHLY and CDR2 is FYNNEI in the germline V gene. Trimming removed 3 bases at V and 2 bases at J, with 16 bases between. The CDR3 loop spans 17 amino acids. Here the CDR3 reads CASSDIDSAANTGELFF. The DNA for the CDR3 is TGTGCCAGCAGTGATATCGACTCCGCAGCAAACACCGGGGAGCTGTTTTTT.

The V gene is TRBV7-3, the J gene TRBJ2-5; a possible D gene is TRBD1 (6 bases). V gave up 7 bases and J gave up 2 bases, with 17 bases separating them. Germline V gene lookup returns CDR1 SGHTA and CDR2 FQGTGA. This CDR3 region has 15 residues. The CDR3 loop is CASTKGQQGQETQYF. CDR3 sequence (DNA): TGTGCCAGCACCAAAGGACAACAGGGACAAGAGACCCAGTACTTC. Looking up the rest from reference TRBV7-3 and TRBJ2-5 gives the full variable domain: GAGVSQTPSNKVTEKGKYVELRCDPISGHTALYWYRQSLGQGPEFLIYFQGTGAADDSGLPNDRFFAVRPEGSVSTLKIQRTERGDSAVYLCASTKGQQGQETQYFGPGTRLLVL.

V gene TRBV7-3 combines with J gene TRBJ1-1, with TRBD1 matching over 8 bases. The CDR3 totals 15 residues. From germline, CDR1 is SGHTA and CDR2 FQGTGA. J gave up 4 bases and V 4 bases, and 8 bases lay outside the gene matches. The CDR3 sequence: CASSSRTGWTTEAFF. CDR3 DNA: TGTGCCAGCAGCTCCCGGACAGGGTGGACCACTGAAGCTTTCTTT.

This chain uses TRBV29-1 with TRBJ1-2; D uncertain. This CDR3 has 11 residues. V gave up 1 base and J gave up 6 bases, with 6 bases separating them. Germline assignment: CDR1 SQVTM and CDR2 ANQGSEA. CDR3 protein: CSVEGGDGYTF. The CDR3 DNA sequence: TGCAGCGTTGAAGGGGGAGATGGCTACACCTTC.

Regarding this clonotype: Lacking the conserved final phenylalanine or tryptophan, this CDR3 likely reflects a read error. The rearrangement uses TRBV19 and TRBJ1-2, with unresolved D. The V end lost 2 bases, the J end lost 2 bases, and 3 bases lay between the germline ends. The CDR3 extends over 12 amino acids. Looked up from germline, CDR1 is LNHDA and CDR2 is SQIVND (reference sequence). CDR3 DNA sequence: TGTGCCAGTAGTATACGAAACTATGGCTACACCCTC. It is translated as CASSIRNYGYTL.